One sample yielded the 10 T cell receptor beta chains listed below, sequenced in a study of cytomegalovirus exposure and HLA in healthy donors. Both 60 Vbeta primers and 13 Jbeta primers went into the PCR. This table comes from immunoSEQ multiplex PCR, and its TCRdb copy is limited to in-frame clones, with some not included. The table records more than 130,000 clones, 60% to 85% of them present only once. Sequencing was carried out using PBMCs. The receptors stem from a male donor in good health and CMV-seronegative.

Concerning this clone: Additional DNA sequences in this sample encode the identical CDR3. The chain employs TRBV6-4 and TRBJ2-1, with 8 bases fitting TRBD2. CDR3 length: 14 amino acids. Germline V gene sequence: CDR1 MRHNA, CDR2 SNTAGT. Unmatched junction bases numbered 4, after V lost 6 bases and J lost 3 bases. CDR3 sequence: CASSRGGDYNEQFF. The DNA of the CDR3 is TGTGCCAGCAGCCGGGGGGGAGACTACAATGAGCAGTTCTTC.

The chain employs TRBV9 and TRBJ2-5, with 7 bases lining up with TRBD2. Trimming took 3 bases from V and 1 from J; bases not matched to a gene: 9. The germline V gene encodes CDR1 SGDLS and CDR2 YYNGEE. The CDR3 is 16 amino acids. The CDR3 coding sequence is TGTGCCAGCAGCGCCCGGGACTATAATTTCCAAGAGACCCAGTACTTC. As protein: CASSARDYNFQETQYF.

The gene calls are TRBV6-5 and TRBJ1-4; D ambiguous. This CDR3 region has 12 residues. The ends were cut back, 7 bases at V and 13 bases at J, with 16 bases in the middle. Germline V gives CDR1 MNHEY, CDR2 SVGAGI. The CDR3 loop reads CASTSLSGILFF. The CDR3 coding sequence is TGTGCCAGCACGTCATTATCGGGGATACTGTTTTTT.

V usage is TRBV30 and J usage is TRBJ2-7; TRBD1 matches 9 bases. The J segment lost 2 bases and the V segment lost 2 bases, leaving 10 bases of the junction unmatched. The CDR3 runs 16 residues. Germline V CDR1 and CDR2: GTSNPN, SVGIG (reference sequence). The DNA for the CDR3 is TGTGCCTGGAGTTCTCCTACCGGGACAGGGACCTACGAGCAGTACTTC. Amino acids: CAWSSPTGTGTYEQYF. The complete variable domain, with remaining parts taken from reference TRBV30 and TRBJ2-7, reads SQTIHQWPATLVQPVGSPLSLECTVEGTSNPNLYWYRQAAGRGLQLLFYSVGIGQISSEVPQNLSASRPQDRQFILSSKKLLLSDSGFYLCAWSSPTGTGTYEQYFGPGTRLTVT.

The chain carries TRBV30 and TRBJ1-4; TRBD1 is a possible D gene (5 bases). The CDR3 consists of 13 residues. V was pared by 3 bases and J by 6 bases, with 11 bases between. Germline V gene lookup returns CDR1 GTSNPN and CDR2 SVGIG (reference sequence). This CDR3 is CAWSWGLYEKLFF. CDR3 in DNA: TGTGCCTGGAGCTGGGGCCTTTATGAAAAACTGTTTTTT. Drawing the rest from reference TRBV30 and TRBJ1-4, the complete variable domain is SQTIHQWPATLVQPVGSPLSLECTVEGTSNPNLYWYRQAAGRGLQLLFYSVGIGQISSEVPQNLSASRPQDRQFILSSKKLLLSDSGFYLCAWSWGLYEKLFFGSGTQLSVL.

The V and J genes are TRBV7-3 and TRBJ2-3; 8 nucleotides line up with TRBD2. V shed 3 bases and J 6 bases; nucleotides not matched to a gene: 11. The CDR3 spans 16 residues. CDR1 is SGHTA, CDR2 FQGTGA, per germline. The CDR3, as DNA: TGTGCCAGCAGCTTGTCAAGCGGGGGCCGCGAGGATACGCAGTATTTT. Its protein is CASSLSSGGREDTQYF.

The genes are TRBV5-4 and TRBJ1-2; D is ambiguous. This CDR3 is 13 amino acids long. The V gene's germline CDR1 is SGHNT and CDR2 YYREEE (reference sequence). The ends were cut back, 2 bases at V and 6 bases at J, with 11 bases in the middle. CDR3 residues: CASSFEGSDGYTF. The CDR3 DNA reads as TGTGCCAGCAGCTTTGAGGGTAGCGATGGCTACACCTTC.

J is TRBJ1-4 and V is TRBV19; D call uncertain. V lost 10 bases, J lost 10 bases, and 19 bases lay in between. This CDR3 contains 13 residues. Germline loops: CDR1 LNHDA, CDR2 SQIVND (reference sequence). For the CDR3, the DNA is TGTGCCACTTCCGCCGGGCGGGTTGGAAAACTGTTTTTT. It encodes CATSAGRVGKLFF.

The genes are TRBV12-5 and TRBJ1-2; tentative D call: TRBD1 (6 bases). Trimming took off 7 bases at V and 7 bases at J, with 13 bases between the two ends. The CDR3 totals 12 residues. Germline CDR1 reads LGHNT; CDR2 reads FRNRAP. CDR3 nucleotide sequence: TGTGCTAGTGTCCCCGGGACATTTGGCTACACCTTC. Its protein product is CASVPGTFGYTF.

This clone was detected once. The chain couples TRBV30 to TRBJ1-4; D is possibly TRBD1 (5 bases). Germline lookup yields CDR1 GTSNPN and CDR2 SVGIG (reference sequence). This CDR3 spans 14 amino acids. V lost 2 bases to trimming and J lost 8 bases, with 15 bases between them. CDR3 sequence reads: CAWSKGGADEKLFF. CDR3 nucleotides: TGTGCCTGGAGTAAGGGAGGGGCGGACGAAAAACTGTTTTTT.